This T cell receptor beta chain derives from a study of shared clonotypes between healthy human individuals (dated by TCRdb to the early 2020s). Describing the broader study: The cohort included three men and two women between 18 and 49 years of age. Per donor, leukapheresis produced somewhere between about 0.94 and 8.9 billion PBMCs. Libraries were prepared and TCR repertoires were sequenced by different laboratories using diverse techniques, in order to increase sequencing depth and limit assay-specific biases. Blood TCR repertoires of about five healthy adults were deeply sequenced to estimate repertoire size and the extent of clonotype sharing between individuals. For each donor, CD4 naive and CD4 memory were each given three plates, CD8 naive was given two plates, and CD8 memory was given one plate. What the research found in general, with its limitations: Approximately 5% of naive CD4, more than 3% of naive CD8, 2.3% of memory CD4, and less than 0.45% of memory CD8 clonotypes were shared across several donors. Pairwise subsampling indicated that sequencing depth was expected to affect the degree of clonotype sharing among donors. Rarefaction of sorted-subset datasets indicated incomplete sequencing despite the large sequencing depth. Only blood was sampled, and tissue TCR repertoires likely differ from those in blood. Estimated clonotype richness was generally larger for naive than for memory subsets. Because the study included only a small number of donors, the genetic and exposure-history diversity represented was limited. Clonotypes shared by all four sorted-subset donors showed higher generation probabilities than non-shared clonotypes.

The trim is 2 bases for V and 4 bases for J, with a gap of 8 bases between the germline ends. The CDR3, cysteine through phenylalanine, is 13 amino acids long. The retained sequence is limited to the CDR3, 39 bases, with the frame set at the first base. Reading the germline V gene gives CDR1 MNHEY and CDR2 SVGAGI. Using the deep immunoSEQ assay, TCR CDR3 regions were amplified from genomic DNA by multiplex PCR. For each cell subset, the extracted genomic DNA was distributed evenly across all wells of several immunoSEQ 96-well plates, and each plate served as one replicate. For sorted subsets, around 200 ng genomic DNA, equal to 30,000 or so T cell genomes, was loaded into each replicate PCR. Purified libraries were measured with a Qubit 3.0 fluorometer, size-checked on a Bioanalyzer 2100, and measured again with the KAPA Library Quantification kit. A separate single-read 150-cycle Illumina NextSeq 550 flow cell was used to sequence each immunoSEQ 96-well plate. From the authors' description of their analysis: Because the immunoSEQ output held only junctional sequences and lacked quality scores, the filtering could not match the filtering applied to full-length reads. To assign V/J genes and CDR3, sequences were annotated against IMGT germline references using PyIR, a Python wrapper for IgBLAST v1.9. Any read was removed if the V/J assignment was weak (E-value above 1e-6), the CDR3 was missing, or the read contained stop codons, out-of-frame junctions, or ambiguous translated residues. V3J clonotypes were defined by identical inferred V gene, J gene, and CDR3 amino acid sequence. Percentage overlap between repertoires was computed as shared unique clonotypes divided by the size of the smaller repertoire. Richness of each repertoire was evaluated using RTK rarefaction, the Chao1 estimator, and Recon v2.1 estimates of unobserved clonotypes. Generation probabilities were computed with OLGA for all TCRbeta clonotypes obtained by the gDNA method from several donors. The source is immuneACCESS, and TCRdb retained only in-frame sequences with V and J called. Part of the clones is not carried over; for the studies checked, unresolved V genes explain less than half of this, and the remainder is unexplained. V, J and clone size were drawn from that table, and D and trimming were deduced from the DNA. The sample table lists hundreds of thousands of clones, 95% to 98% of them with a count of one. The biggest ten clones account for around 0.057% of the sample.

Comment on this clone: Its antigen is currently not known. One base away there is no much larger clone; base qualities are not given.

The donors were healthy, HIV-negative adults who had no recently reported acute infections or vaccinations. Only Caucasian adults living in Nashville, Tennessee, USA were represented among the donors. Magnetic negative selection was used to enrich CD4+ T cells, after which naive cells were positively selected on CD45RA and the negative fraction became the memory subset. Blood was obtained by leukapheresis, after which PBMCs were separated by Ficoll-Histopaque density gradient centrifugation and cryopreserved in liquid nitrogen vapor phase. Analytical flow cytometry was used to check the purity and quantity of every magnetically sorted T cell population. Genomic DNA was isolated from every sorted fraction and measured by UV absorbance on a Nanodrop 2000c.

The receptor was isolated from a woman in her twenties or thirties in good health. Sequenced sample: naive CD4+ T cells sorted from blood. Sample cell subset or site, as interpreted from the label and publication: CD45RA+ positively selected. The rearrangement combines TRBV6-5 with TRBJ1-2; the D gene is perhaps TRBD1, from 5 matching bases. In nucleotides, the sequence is TGTGCCAGCAGTTACGACAGCGCCTATGGCTACACCTTC. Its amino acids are CASSYDSAYGYTF.